The T cell receptor (beta chain) under discussion was sequenced for a study of cytomegalovirus exposure and HLA in healthy donors (dated by TCRdb to 2016 to 2017). For the wider study: According to a later analysis, one platform produced both the 110 or so validation repertoires and the approximately 660 repertoires of the first cohort. The study aimed to test whether cataloging public T cell receptors could reveal signatures of past pathogen exposure. In addition to the first cohort of roughly 670 subjects, a separate validation cohort of 130 or so different subjects was used. To predict cytomegalovirus infection status, the study combined high-throughput TCR immunosequencing, statistical association of individual TCRs with disease status, and machine learning. Results the study describes overall, beyond this receptor: All 110 or so repertoires were used to score co-occurrence in the validation cohort in a later analysis, because that analysis had no HLA typing for the cohort. Of the cluster scores, roughly 95% were above 0 in a later analysis, which found that TCRs clustered in the first cohort also tended to co-occur in the 120 validation repertoires. A total of fewer than 200 TCR beta chains were listed by the study as associated with cytomegalovirus. The authors suggested that the approach could potentially be extended to other disease states and immunological phenotypes. Across donors, most TCR sequences were observed very rarely, whereas some public TCRs were present in many individuals. The classifier was reported to diagnose cytomegalovirus status with high specificity and sensitivity in both the original cohort and the validation cohort. In vitro tests confirmed that a few of the cytomegalovirus-associated TCR beta chains recognize cytomegalovirus antigens.

V is shortened by 8 bases, J by 7 bases, and the region joining them spans 14 bases. According to the germline V gene, CDR1 reads SGHAT and CDR2 reads FQNNGV. The CDR3 holds 12 amino acids from the cysteine to the phenylalanine. Just the 36-base CDR3 DNA is kept, in frame starting at base 1. Library construction relied on the immunoSEQ multiplex PCR assay. The original pipeline was this. A statistical classification framework was built to diagnose cytomegalovirus status from the catalog of TCR beta chain sequences. What TCRdb holds here is the immuneACCESS table cut down to in-frame rearrangements. Part of the clones is not present; checked against another copy, under half of the missing clones reflect an unresolved V gene, and the others are unexplained. That table furnishes V, J and clone size, whereas the DNA furnished D and trimming. The table for this sample lists roughly 70,000 clones; about 85% of them were counted only once. The ten largest clones take up about 3% of the sample.

On this clone itself: Its antigen is not yet known. Per-base quality was not reported, and no clone a single base away is much larger than it.

Donors formed part of the validation cohort, which comprised 120 subjects and was distinct from the first cohort of over 500 subjects. The sequence derives from a man aged 25 to 40 in good health and CMV-seronegative. The V and J genes are TRBV11-2 and TRBJ1-1; the D gene is perhaps TRBD1, on 6 matching bases. Sequenced: PBMCs. CDR3 region: CASGPGHYEAFF. The DNA reads TGTGCCAGCGGTCCGGGACACTATGAAGCTTTCTTT. The entire variable domain, with the stretches around the CDR3 drawn from the reference TRBV11-2 and TRBJ1-1 proteins, is EAGVAQSPRYKIIEKRQSVAFWCNPISGHATLYWYQQILGQGPKLLIQFQNNGVVDDSQLPKDRFSAERLKGVDSTLKIQPAKLEDSAVYLCASGPGHYEAFFGQGTRLTVV.